This passage covers 11 T cell receptor beta chains from one sample sequenced in a study of monozygotic twins with inflammatory bowel disease. Using the 5' RACE reads, TCRdb records one entry per CDR3 protein without DNA. The table gives some 330,000 distinct CDR3 sequences; the top ten clones make up more than 4.5% of it. The material sequenced was blood. These TCRs come from a human donor with ulcerative colitis or Crohn's disease, or a healthy co-twin of an affected twin (not recorded which).

The chain employs TRBV5-1 and TRBJ2-7; the TCRdb call, TRBD1, lacks DNA for checking. The CDR3 is 16 amino acids. CDR1 and CDR2 from the germline V gene are SGHRS and YFSETQ. The chain's CDR3 is CASSLGQGGITYEQYF.

The chain joins TRBV9 to TRBJ1-3. The CDR3 extends over 16 amino acids. Germline CDR1 SGDLS, CDR2 YYNGEE. The CDR3 sequence is CASSALTQVAGNTIYF.

V and J are TRBV20-1 and TRBJ2-3; TCRdb indicates TRBD1, and absent DNA this call remains unverified. Per the germline V gene, CDR1 is DFQATT and CDR2 is SNEGSKA (reference sequence). This CDR3 region has 14 residues. This CDR3 is CSANRGLVGDTQYF.

This chain uses TRBV5-1 with TRBJ2-7; the D gene TCRdb calls, TRBD1, cannot be checked with no DNA. Looked up from germline, CDR1 is SGHRS and CDR2 is YFSETQ. The CDR3 extends over 11 amino acids. The chain's CDR3 is CASSLQGRLDF.

The chain combines TRBV7-2 with TRBJ2-7; TCRdb lists TRBD1, though no DNA is available to test this call. Germline CDR1 and CDR2: SGHTA and FQGNSA. CDR3 length: 14 amino acids. The CDR3 loop is CASRPDPGAYEQYF.

This chain connects TRBV20-1 to TRBJ2-1; the D call from TCRdb, TRBD2, cannot be confirmed without DNA. The CDR3 has 11 amino acids. In germline, CDR1 is DFQATT, CDR2 SNEGSKA (reference sequence). The CDR3 here is CSAVAGGPQFF.

This chain connects TRBV10-3 to TRBJ2-1; the D call from TCRdb, TRBD1, cannot be confirmed without DNA. Germline lookup yields CDR1 ENHRY and CDR2 SYGVKD. CDR3 length: 15 amino acids. The CDR3 sequence is CAISISGQGHNEQFF.

V and J are TRBV6-2 or TRBV6-3 and TRBJ2-1; TCRdb lists TRBD1, though no DNA is available to test this call. The germline gives CDR1 MNHEY, CDR2 SVGEGT. The CDR3 loop spans 16 amino acids. CDR3 protein: CASSYLTGLLGNEQFF.

The chain's CDR3 is CASSLNPGANYGYTF. J is TRBJ1-2 and V is TRBV7-2; TCRdb outputs TRBD1, but without DNA this stays unchecked. CDR1 SGHTA and CDR2 FQGNSA come from the germline V gene. CDR3 length: 15 amino acids.

The V call is TRBV20-1, the J call TRBJ2-1; there is no DNA to check the TCRdb D call of TRBD2. CDR1 and CDR2 (germline): DFQATT, SNEGSKA (reference sequence). The CDR3 has 17 residues. The chain's CDR3 is CSARALAGARGYNEQFF.

V gene TRBV9 combines with J gene TRBJ2-3; the TRBD2 assignment by TCRdb is unverifiable without DNA. The CDR3 contains 15 residues. The germline V gene encodes CDR1 SGDLS and CDR2 YYNGEE. The CDR3 sequence: CASSVGTSPTDTQYF. The full variable domain, in which reference TRBV9 and TRBJ2-3 provide the parts outside the CDR3, is DSGVTQTPKHLITATGQRVTLRCSPRSGDLSVYWYQQSLDQGLQFLIQYYNGEERAKGNILERFSAQQFPDLHSELNLSSLELGDSALYFCASSVGTSPTDTQYFGPGTRLTVL.